One sample yielded the 19 T cell receptor beta chains listed below, sequenced in a study of regulatory T cells. Regarding the study as a whole: In CD3G-deficient patients, conventional CD4+ T cells were enriched for hydrophobic CDR3 residues at positions 6 and 7.

Their recognized antigens are unknown. Primers: 52 TRBV forward and 13 TRBJ reverse. Assay: immunoSEQ multiplex PCR; the TCRdb copy retains only in-frame clones and omits some. The table shows about 29,000 clones, with less than 95% occurring only once. The specimen was conventional CD4+ T cells sorted from blood. The source is a person aged 18 to 30 with CD3G deficiency.

This clone was recorded once. V is TRBV29-1 and J is TRBJ2-4; the D gene could be TRBD1 or TRBD2 (7 bases each). Germline assignment: CDR1 SQVTM and CDR2 ANQGSEA. CDR3 length equals 14 residues. Trimming removed 6 bases at V and 4 bases at J, with 16 bases between. The CDR3, as DNA: TGCAGCGTAAGGGAGGGGGCGCCGAAAAACATTCAGTACTTC. Its translation is CSVREGAPKNIQYF.

The V call is TRBV11-2, the J call TRBJ2-1, with TRBD2 identical over 7 bases. J was trimmed by 13 bases and V by 4 bases; bases with no gene match: 7. Germline V gives CDR1 SGHAT, CDR2 FQNNGV. The CDR3 runs to 12 residues. The CDR3 protein is CASSSWSGNQFF. The CDR3 bases are TGTGCCAGCAGCTCCTGGAGCGGGAATCAGTTCTTC.

V and J are TRBV28 and TRBJ2-7; possible D gene TRBD1, 6 bases. V was pared by 4 bases and J by 4 bases, with 11 bases between. This CDR3 is built from 13 residues. The germline gives CDR1 MDHEN, CDR2 SYDVKM. CDR3 in DNA: TGTGCCAGCAGTTCCGGACAGTGGTACGAGCAGTACTTC. Protein sequence: CASSSGQWYEQYF.

Written as DNA, the CDR3 is TGCAGCGCCCCGACGGGGGGCCCGGGAGATACGCAGTATTTT. Protein sequence: CSAPTGGPGDTQYF. The J gene is TRBJ2-3, the V gene TRBV29-1, with a weak D call TRBD2 (7 bases). The CDR3 consists of 14 residues. V was clipped by 7 bases and J by 5 bases, with 19 bases between them. Germline loops: CDR1 SQVTM, CDR2 ANQGSEA.

The rearrangement joins TRBV12-2 to TRBJ2-3; the table calls TRBD2, which could not be checked here. TRBV12-2 is annotated as a pseudogene. The length of the CDR3 is 20 residues. The CDR3 protein is CASRLEVRGEPSGSTDTQYF. In DNA, the CDR3 is TGTGCAAGTCGCTTAGAGGTTAGGGGGGAGCCTAGCGGGTCAACAGATACGCAGTATTTT.

This clone showed up just once. CDR3 in amino acids: CASSLIPWTGKYEQYF. In nucleotides, the CDR3 is TGTGCCAGCAGTTTGATACCATGGACAGGGAAGTACGAGCAGTACTTC. V and J are TRBV28 and TRBJ2-7, with 8 positions matching TRBD1. The CDR3 spans 16 residues. With V trimmed by 3 bases and J by 4 bases, 11 bases remained unmatched. The germline V gene has CDR1 MDHEN and CDR2 SYDVKM. The variable domain in full, completed from reference TRBV28 and TRBJ2-7, reads DVKVTQSSRYLVKRTGEKVFLECVQDMDHENMFWYRQDPGLGLRLIYFSYDVKMKEKGDIPEGYSVSREKKERFSLILESASTNQTSMYLCASSLIPWTGKYEQYFGPGTRLTVT.

This sequence joins TRBV21-1 and TRBJ1-2. TRBV21-1 is described as a pseudogene. This CDR3 comprises 14 residues. This chain's CDR3 is CASSKEIGNYGYTF. CDR3 nucleotide sequence: TGTGCCAGCAGCAAAGAAATAGGTAACTATGGCTACACCTTC.

The chain is built from TRBV19 and TRBJ2-5; D is unclear. Trimming removed 3 bases at V and 2 bases at J, with 7 bases between. CDR1 is LNHDA and CDR2 is SQIVND in the germline V gene (reference sequence). The CDR3 covers 13 residues. The CDR3 loop reads CASSIGQQETQYF. The CDR3 coding sequence is TGTGCCAGTAGTATCGGTCAGCAAGAGACCCAGTACTTC.

The chain is built from TRBV7-9 and TRBJ1-3, with a weak D call TRBD1 (5 bases). Trimming pared 4 bases from V and 0 bases from J, leaving 16 bases between. Germline V gives CDR1 SEHNR, CDR2 FQNEAQ (reference sequence). The CDR3 extends over 17 amino acids. The CDR3 here is CASSYWVLGVSGNTIYF. The CDR3 coding sequence is TGTGCCAGCAGCTATTGGGTGCTAGGGGTCTCTGGAAACACCATATATTTT. The full variable domain, rest sourced from reference TRBV7-9 and TRBJ1-3, is DTGVSQNPRHKITKRGQNVTFRCDPISEHNRLYWYRQTLGQGPEFLTYFQNEAQLEKSRLLSDRFSAERPKGSFSTLEIQRTEQGDSAMYLCASSYWVLGVSGNTIYFGEGSWLTVV.

V gene TRBV28 combines with J gene TRBJ2-1; D may be TRBD2 (6 bases). Between the trimmed V and J ends, which lost 3 bases and 8 bases, there was a span of 17 bases. CDR3 length: 15 residues. Germline CDR1 MDHEN, CDR2 SYDVKM. The CDR3 here is CASSFGDSGLYEQFF. The CDR3 DNA reads as TGTGCCAGCAGTTTCGGGGACTCGGGTTTGTATGAGCAGTTCTTC.

CDR3 residues: CASSEGGGLANSGANVLTF. CDR3 nucleotides: TGTGCCAGCAGTGAAGGGGGGGGACTTGCCAACTCTGGGGCCAACGTCCTGACTTTC. The chain carries TRBV6-1 and TRBJ2-6, with 7 bases aligning to TRBD2. Germline V gene lookup returns CDR1 MNHNS and CDR2 SASEGT. This CDR3 has 19 amino acids. The junction had 9 bases not matched to a gene; V was cut back by 1 base and J by 0 bases.

This chain joins TRBV6-1 and TRBJ1-2; possible D gene TRBD1, 5 bases. CDR1 and CDR2 (germline): MNHNS, SASEGT. Between the trimmed V and J ends, which lost 3 bases and 6 bases, there was a span of 17 bases. The CDR3 is 15 residues long. The CDR3 is CASSDRGRVGDGYTF. The CDR3 region has the DNA TGTGCCAGCAGTGACCGAGGCAGGGTAGGGGATGGCTACACCTTC.

The gene calls are TRBV28 and TRBJ1-5; D is uncertain. The V gene lost 6 bases and the J gene lost 5 bases, with 14 bases spanning the gap. The CDR3 length is 14 residues. Germline CDR1 MDHEN, CDR2 SYDVKM. As DNA, the CDR3 is TGTGCCAGCAGCCCACCTGGGAATTATCAGCCCCAGCATTTT. This translates into CASSPPGNYQPQHF.

The chain combines TRBV4-1 with TRBJ1-2; D gene uncertain. The CDR3 has 13 residues. Trimming pared 4 bases from V and 5 bases from J, leaving 11 bases between. Germline V lookup: CDR1 MGHRA, CDR2 YSYEKL. The CDR3 nucleotides are TGCGCCAGCAGCCCACCCAGCCCGTATGGCTACACCTTC. Amino acids: CASSPPSPYGYTF.

A word on this clone: Relative to the germline gene, one junction end is altered; a read error may explain this. This chain joins TRBV28 and TRBJ2-1; 13 positions agree with TRBD2. Per germline, CDR1 MDHEN and CDR2 SYDVKM. The CDR3 has 13 residues. The CDR3 reads CASSPGLAGVPVF. The DNA for the CDR3 is TGTGCCAGCAGTCCCGGACTAGCGGGAGTCCCTGTCTTC.

The rearrangement links TRBV6-6 to TRBJ1-1, with D perhaps matching TRBD1 (5 bases). This CDR3 has 14 residues. The germline V gene encodes CDR1 MNHNY and CDR2 SVGAGI (reference sequence). V lost 4 bases, J lost 3 bases, and 12 bases lay in between. The CDR3: CASSWGGRHTEAFF. CDR3 nucleotides: TGTGCCAGCAGTTGGGGGGGGAGGCACACTGAAGCTTTCTTT.

The chain combines TRBV7-9 with TRBJ2-3; tentatively, D is TRBD1 (5 bases). The germline gives CDR1 SEHNR, CDR2 FQNEAQ (reference sequence). The CDR3 is made up of 15 amino acids. The germline V and J ends were trimmed by 1 base and 0 bases, with 8 bases remaining between them. Here the CDR3 DNA reads TGTGCCAGCAGCTTAGGACAGACTAGCACAGATACGCAGTATTTT. This translates into CASSLGQTSTDTQYF.

The rearrangement uses TRBV19 and TRBJ2-5; the match to TRBD2 covers 9 bases. The germline gives CDR1 LNHDA, CDR2 SQIVND (reference sequence). The CDR3 runs to 16 residues. V was clipped by 4 bases and J by 2 bases; unmatched bases: 8. CDR3 nucleotides: TGTGCCAGTAGTACACCCTTGACTAGCGGACAAGAGACCCAGTACTTC. Protein sequence: CASSTPLTSGQETQYF. Variable domain in full (rest from reference TRBV19 and TRBJ2-5): DGGITQSPKYLFRKEGQNVTLSCEQNLNHDAMYWYRQDPGQGLRLIYYSQIVNDFQKGDIAEGYSVSREKKESFPLTVTSAQKNPTAFYLCASSTPLTSGQETQYFGPGTRLLVL.

The V call is TRBV11-2, the J call TRBJ2-4; TRBD2 might be the D (6 bases). The CDR3 runs 14 residues. Germline-derived CDR1 and CDR2 are SGHAT and FQNNGV. Trimming removed 1 base from V and 6 bases from J, with 10 bases in between. The CDR3 is CASSLAGAGNIQYF. As DNA, the CDR3 is TGTGCCAGCAGCTTAGCGGGAGCGGGAAACATTCAGTACTTC.